This T cell receptor (beta chain) was sequenced for a study of CD8 T cells in ankylosing spondylitis. TCRdb re-derived calls from the 5' RACE reads in MiXCR, one entry per CDR3 protein. Among more than 150,000 distinct CDR3 sequences listed, 15% to 20% were seen once. This clonotype occurred once. The CDR3 loop spans 16 amino acids. Germline assignment: CDR1 SGHKS and CDR2 YYEKEE (reference sequence). V dropped 4 bases and J dropped 3; count of bases not matched to a gene: 11. The V gene is TRBV5-5, the J gene TRBJ2-7, with 9 nucleotides matching TRBD1. This receptor was taken from a male donor aged 10-29 years with ankylosing spondylitis or in good health (not recorded which). Sequencing was carried out using blood, either unsorted or a sorted T cell fraction (not recorded which). The chain's CDR3 is CASSPGGQGIIYEQYF. Here the CDR3 DNA reads TGTGCCAGCAGCCCCGGAGGACAGGGGATCATCTACGAGCAGTACTTC.